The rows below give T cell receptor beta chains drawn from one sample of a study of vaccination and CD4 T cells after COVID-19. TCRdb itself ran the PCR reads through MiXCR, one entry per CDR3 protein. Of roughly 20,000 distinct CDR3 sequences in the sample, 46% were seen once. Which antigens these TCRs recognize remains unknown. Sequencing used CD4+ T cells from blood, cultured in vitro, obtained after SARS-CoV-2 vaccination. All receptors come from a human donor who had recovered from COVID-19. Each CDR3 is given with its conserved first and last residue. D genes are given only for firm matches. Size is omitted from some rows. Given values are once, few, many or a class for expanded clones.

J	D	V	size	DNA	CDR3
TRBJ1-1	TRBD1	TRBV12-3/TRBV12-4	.	TGTGCCAGCAGCCAGGGGGGGGGCATGAACACTGAAGCTTTCTTT	CASSQGGGMNTEAFF
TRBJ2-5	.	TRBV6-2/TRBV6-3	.	TGTGCCAGCACTTACCAAGGACCAGACGGTCCAGAGACCCAGTACTTC	CASTYQGPDGPETQYF
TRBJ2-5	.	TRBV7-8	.	TGTGCCAGCAGCTTAGTTCAGAAGAAGACCCAGTACTTC	CASSLVQKKTQYF
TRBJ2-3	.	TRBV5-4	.	TGTGCCAGCAGCTTGGAACCCGTAACCACAGATACGCAGTATTTT	CASSLEPVTTDTQYF
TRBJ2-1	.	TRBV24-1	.	TGTGCCACCAGTGCCAGCGGAGAACGGCCCTACAATGAGCAGTTCTTC	CATSASGERPYNEQFF
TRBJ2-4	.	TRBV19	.	TGTGCCAGTAGTAGGGGTATAAACATTCAGTACTTC	CASSRGINIQYF
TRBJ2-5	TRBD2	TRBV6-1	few	TGTGCCAGCAGCGTACTAGCGCGGGAGACCCAGTACTTC	CASSVLARETQYF
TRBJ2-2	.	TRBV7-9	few	TGTGCCAGCAGCTTAGGGGGTTCCGGGGAGCTGTTTTTT	CASSLGGSGELFF
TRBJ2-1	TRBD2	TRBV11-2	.	TGTGCCAGCAGCCCTAGCGGTCCTGACTACAATGAGCAGTTCTTC	CASSPSGPDYNEQFF
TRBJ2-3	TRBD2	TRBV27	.	TGTGCCAGCAGTCGAGTAGCGGGAGGGTCGACAGATACGCAGTATTTT	CASSRVAGGSTDTQYF
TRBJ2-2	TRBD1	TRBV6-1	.	TGTGCCAGCAGTGTTAAAGGGACAGGGGCCGGGGAGCTGTTTTTT	CASSVKGTGAGELFF
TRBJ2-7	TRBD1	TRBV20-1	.	TGCAGTGCTAGAGTTCGTCGGACAGGGGACTACGAGCAGTACTTC	CSARVRRTGDYEQYF
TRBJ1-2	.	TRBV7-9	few	TGTGCCAGCAGCTCTTTCCGGGCAAACTATGGCTACACCTTC	CASSSFRANYGYTF
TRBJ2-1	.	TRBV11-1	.	TGTGCCAGCAGCTTAGTCCCCCCCACCCTAGGGGGCTCCTACAATGAGCAGTTCTTC	CASSLVPPTLGGSYNEQFF
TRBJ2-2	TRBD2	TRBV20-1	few	TGCAGTGCTAGGGGACTAGCGGGGACACTGGAGCTGTTTTTT	CSARGLAGTLELFF
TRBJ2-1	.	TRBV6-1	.	TGTGCCAGCAGTGAAGAGGGGGTCTCCTACAATGAGCAGTTCTTC	CASSEEGVSYNEQFF
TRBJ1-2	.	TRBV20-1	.	TGCAGTGCTAGGGGAATTCCTTATGGCTACACCTTC	CSARGIPYGYTF
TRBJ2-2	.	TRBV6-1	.	TGTGCCAGCAGTGAAAGGAGAAGGGAGGGGGCTGGCACCGGGGAGCTGTTTTTT	CASSERRREGAGTGELFF
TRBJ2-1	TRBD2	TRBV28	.	TGTGCCAGCAGGATACAAGCGGGGTACAATGAGCAGTTCTTC	CASRIQAGYNEQFF
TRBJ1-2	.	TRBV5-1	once	TGCGCCAGCAGCTTGGGAGGGGTGAACGCTAACTATGGCTACACCTTC	CASSLGGVNANYGYTF
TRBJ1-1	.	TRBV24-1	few	TGTGCCACCAGTGACCCCCACGTGAACACTGAAGCTTTCTTT	CATSDPHVNTEAFF
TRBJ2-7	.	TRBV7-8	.	TGTGCCAGCAGCCCTGAAGTGGAGTGGGGTTCCTACGAGCAGTACTTC	CASSPEVEWGSYEQYF
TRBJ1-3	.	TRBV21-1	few	TGTGCCAGACGGATCTACCCTCCCTCTGGAAACACCATATATTTT	CARRIYPPSGNTIYF
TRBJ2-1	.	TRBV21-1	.	TGTGCCAGCAGCCCGAGCGGGCCACCCCATAATGAGCAGTTCTTC	CASSPSGPPHNEQFF
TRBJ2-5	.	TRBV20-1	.	TGCAGTGCTACCAACAGGGGGGGAGAGACCCAGTACTTC	CSATNRGGETQYF
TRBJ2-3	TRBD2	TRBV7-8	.	TGTGCCAGCAGCCGGGGAGGGGCCCGCACAGATACGCAGTATTTT	CASSRGGARTDTQYF
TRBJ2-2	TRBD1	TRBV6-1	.	TGTGCCAGCAGTGGACAGGGGGCCTCGGCCGGGGAGCTGTTTTTT	CASSGQGASAGELFF
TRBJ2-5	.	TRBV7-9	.	TGTGCCAGCAGCGCCTATATGTTGGCCCAGTACTTC	CASSAYMLAQYF
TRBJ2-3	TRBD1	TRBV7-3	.	TGTGCCAGCAGCCCCGAGACAGGGCAAACGGATACGCAGTATTTT	CASSPETGQTDTQYF
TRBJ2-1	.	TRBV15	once	TGTGCCACCAGCAGAGATGGGGCCAATGAGCAGTTCTTC	CATSRDGANEQFF
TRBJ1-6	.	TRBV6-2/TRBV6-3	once	TGTGCCAGCAGTTACGACCCCGGACGGCCTAATTCACCCCTCCACTTT	CASSYDPGRPNSPLHF
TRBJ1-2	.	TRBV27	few	TGTGCCAGCAGTTTATCGGATCAGGGATTGCGTGGCTACACCTTC	CASSLSDQGLRGYTF
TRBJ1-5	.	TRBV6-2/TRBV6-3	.	TGTGCCAGCAGTTCACAGGGTTGGGGTCAGCCCCAGCATTTT	CASSSQGWGQPQHF
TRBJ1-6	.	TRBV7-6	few	TGTGCCAGCAGCTTACAAGGGGGGGATAATTCACCCCTCCACTTT	CASSLQGGDNSPLHF
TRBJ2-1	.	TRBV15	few	TGTGCCACCAGCAGAGATTTGGGGAATGTCTACAATGAGCAGTTCTTC	CATSRDLGNVYNEQFF
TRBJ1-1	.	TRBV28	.	TGTGCCAGCAGAAGGGGGTGGGGGTACACTGAAGCTTTCTTT	CASRRGWGYTEAFF
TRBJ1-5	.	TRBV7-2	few	TGTGCCAGCAGCTTAAACCAGGTGGTGGGCAATCAGCCCCAGCATTTT	CASSLNQVVGNQPQHF
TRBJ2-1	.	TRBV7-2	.	TGTGCCAGCAGCTTAGGTCTAGCGTCGAATGAGCAGTTCTTC	CASSLGLASNEQFF
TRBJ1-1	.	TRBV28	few	TGTGCCAGCAGTTTACCAGGGAACACTGAAGCTTTCTTT	CASSLPGNTEAFF
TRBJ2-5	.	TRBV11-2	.	TGTGCCAGCAGCTTTAACTCGGTGGAGACCCAGTACTTC	CASSFNSVETQYF
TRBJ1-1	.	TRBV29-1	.	TGCAGCGTCAAACCAGTCTTGAACACTGAAGCTTTCTTT	CSVKPVLNTEAFF
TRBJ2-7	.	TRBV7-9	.	TGTGCCAGCAGCTCTTACTACGAGCAGTACTTC	CASSSYYEQYF
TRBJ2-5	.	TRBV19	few	TGTGCCAGTAGTACCAGGGGCCAAGAGACCCAGTACTTC	CASSTRGQETQYF
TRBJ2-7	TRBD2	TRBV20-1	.	TGCAGTGCTAGAGGTGCGTTCGGGGCGGGAGCTTACGAGCAGTACTTC	CSARGAFGAGAYEQYF
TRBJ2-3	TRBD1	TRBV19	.	TGTGCCAGTAGTCAAAGGGGACAGGGTCGGAGTACGCAGTATTTT	CASSQRGQGRSTQYF